Sequencing of this TCR beta chain was carried out in a study of blood T cell repertoires in COVID-19. About the research overall: Italy, Spain and the United States were the sources of the convalescent and acute COVID-19 samples. PBMCs, B-cell-depleted T cells, or T cells were the source of the cDNA or gDNA that made up the material.

Deletions cut 4 bases from V and 2 bases from J, with 17 bases between. Germline V gives CDR1 LNHDA, CDR2 SQIVND (reference sequence). The CDR3 is made up of 16 amino acids. In the original processing: Reference gene primers were amplified, and this amplification served to estimate nucleated cell counts. The repertoire was sequenced with immunoSEQ multiplex PCR; TCRdb's copy has only in-frame clones and lacks some. The V and J calls and clone size come from that table; D and trimming were worked out from the DNA. The repertoire holds roughly 180,000 clones, with roughly 80% as singletons. The count of this clone is one.

The chain couples TRBV19 to TRBJ2-5; D unclear. Sample: PBMCs or T cells enriched from blood (not recorded which). The receptor's source is a middle-aged woman with acute COVID-19. This CDR3 reads CASSNMVRSSQETQYF. CDR3 DNA sequence: TGTGCCAGTAGTAACATGGTGCGGTCCTCGCAAGAGACCCAGTACTTC.